These 8 T cell receptor beta chains originate from one sample sequenced in a study of T-cell reconstitution after alpha-beta-depleted transplantation in children. It was with unique molecular identifiers that the TCRbeta library was prepared. TCRdb analysed the PCR reads with MiXCR anew, one entry per CDR3 protein. The sample holds around 700,000 distinct CDR3 sequences, roughly 13% seen once. The source material was PBMCs, sampled before TCRalphabeta/CD19-depleted stem cell transplant. Source of these receptors: a girl aged 2-9 years with congenital amegakaryocytic thrombocytopenia, due to receive a stem cell transplant.

Of note for this clonotype: Its ends do not fully match the called genes, so a read error is possible. The V and J genes are TRBV20-1 and TRBJ2-2; 12 positions match TRBD2. The CDR3 runs 16 residues. From germline, CDR1 is DFQATT and CDR2 SNEGSKA (reference sequence). The chain's CDR3 is CSARELAGGVAGEVFF. Written as DNA, the CDR3 is TGCAGTGCTAGAGAACTAGCGGGAGGAGTGGCCGGGGAGGTGTTTTTT.

The CDR3 is CASSQALPGGGTDTQYF. In nucleotides, the CDR3 is TGCGCCAGCAGCCAAGCCCTGCCGGGGGGTGGCACAGATACGCAGTATTTT. This chain connects TRBV4-1 to TRBJ2-3; TRBD2 aligns across 7 bases. This CDR3 has 17 amino acids. Germline CDR1 is MGHRA and CDR2 is YSYEKL. V lost 1 base to trimming and J lost 1 base; unmatched junction nucleotides: 8.

In its sample, this clonotype was seen many times. This sequence joins TRBV20-1 and TRBJ2-7; TRBD1 matches at 9 bases. The CDR3 loop spans 14 amino acids. The trim removed 5 bases at V and 2 bases at J, leaving 7 bases unmatched. Germline loops: CDR1 DFQATT, CDR2 SNEGSKA (reference sequence). The CDR3 protein is CSAAMGTGPYEQYF. CDR3 in DNA: TGCAGTGCTGCTATGGGGACAGGGCCCTACGAGCAGTACTTC.

This rearrangement joins TRBV5-1 to TRBJ2-1; D ambiguous. The V end was cut by 7 bases, the J end by 0 bases, with 17 bases between. Per the germline V gene, CDR1 is SGHRS and CDR2 is YFSETQ. The CDR3 covers 16 residues. The CDR3 nucleotides are TGCGCCAGCGCTCCGGTACCCCAGTCCTCCTACAATGAGCAGTTCTTC. Protein sequence: CASAPVPQSSYNEQFF.

V and J are TRBV27 and TRBJ2-7; 11 nucleotides match TRBD2. This CDR3 has 14 residues. J lost 6 bases, V lost 6 bases, and 7 bases had no gene match. Germline CDR1 is MNHEY and CDR2 is SMNVEV (reference sequence). The CDR3 is CASRLAGGLSEQYF. CDR3 DNA sequence: TGTGCCAGCAGATTAGCGGGAGGGCTCTCCGAGCAGTACTTC.

This clonotype was counted at least ten times. The CDR3 nucleotides are TGCAGCGTTGTCGTGACAGGGGCCAATCAGCCCCAGCATTTT. It is translated as CSVVVTGANQPQHF. The gene calls are TRBV29-1 and TRBJ1-5; 8 nucleotides match TRBD1. Germline CDR1 SQVTM, CDR2 ANQGSEA. Trimming removed 4 bases from V and 3 bases from J; junction bases left unmatched: 5. The CDR3 has 14 residues. Together with reference TRBV29-1 and TRBJ1-5, the CDR3 gives the full variable domain: SAVISQKPSRDICQRGTSLTIQCQVDSQVTMMFWYRQQPGQSLTLIATANQGSEATYESGFVIDKFPISRPNLTFSTLTVSNMSPEDSSIYLCSVVVTGANQPQHFGDGTRLSIL.

There are many counts of this clonotype. V and J are TRBV11-2 and TRBJ2-3; D is undetermined. CDR1 SGHAT and CDR2 FQNNGV come from the germline V gene. The V end was cut by 0 bases, the J end by 14 bases, with 27 bases between. The CDR3 is made up of 17 amino acids. CDR3 sequence reads: CASSLDVSRNSRYALYF. The DNA of the CDR3 is TGTGCCAGCAGCTTAGATGTGTCACGCAATAGTAGATACGCATTGTATTTT.

Many counts were recorded for this clonotype. V gene TRBV20-1 combines with J gene TRBJ1-1; 7 bases align to TRBD1. From germline, CDR1 is DFQATT and CDR2 SNEGSKA (reference sequence). J was trimmed by 1 base and V by 6 bases; bases with no gene match: 8. The CDR3 consists of 14 residues. The DNA of the CDR3 is TGCAGTGCGGGAACGACAGGGCCGAACACTGAAGCTTTCTTT. Its protein product is CSAGTTGPNTEAFF.